This TCR beta chain was profiled in a study of OX40 agonist ivuxolimab in advanced cancers. Study-level results: Expanded clones were, on average, more numerous in CD8+ T cells than in CD4+.

This CDR3 spans 18 amino acids. Remarks on this clone: What it binds is not known.

Clones were sequenced by immunoSEQ multiplex PCR, and TCRdb holds only the in-frame ones, with some missing. The data hold tens of thousands of clones, with nearly 90% observed a single time. Sequences were derived from CD4+ or CD8+ T cells sorted from blood, sampled in a trial of the OX40 agonist ivuxolimab. The sequence came from an adult with an advanced solid tumor such as melanoma, head and neck, liver or kidney cancer. V is TRBV21-1 and J is TRBJ2-7; the table's D call TRBD2 went unverified against the DNA. TRBV21-1 is a pseudogene. The DNA for the CDR3 is TGTGCCAGCAGCAATAATGGGACTAGCGGATACTTTGCCTACGAGCAGTACTTC. The encoded protein is CASSNNGTSGYFAYEQYF.